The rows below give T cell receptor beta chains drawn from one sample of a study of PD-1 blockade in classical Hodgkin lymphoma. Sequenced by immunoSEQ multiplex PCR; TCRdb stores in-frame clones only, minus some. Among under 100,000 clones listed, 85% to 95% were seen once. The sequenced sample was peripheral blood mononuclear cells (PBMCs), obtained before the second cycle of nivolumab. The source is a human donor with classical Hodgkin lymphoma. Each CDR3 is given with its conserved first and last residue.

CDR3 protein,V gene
CASSQDRVSNQPQHF,TRBV6-1
CASSRSPPYPNSNQPQHF,TRBV18
CASSSTPGLGETQYF,TRBV27
CASSLGTSGSSSYEQYF,TRBV28
CSVDSAGECEQYF,TRBV29-1
CASKPQGQGRSGANVLTF,TRBV28
CASSLSPGAQETQYF,TRBV7-7
CASSSYGARSYNEQFF,TRBV7-2
CASSYSRRTGTRPQYF,TRBV6-5
CASSGGSRDTQYF,TRBV7-9
CTSSQDGEINDTQYF,TRBV1
CASSLSGGLAGMQYF,TRBV27
CASSFQGGFFSYNEQFF,TRBV7-9
CASSPGLISGANVLTF,TRBV5-1
CASSDRGGYTF,TRBV7-9
CASSLGGGNNQPQHF,TRBV5-1
CATSRDRVATDTQYF,TRBV15
CAIRGSAEGVSRAFF,TRBV10-3
CASSRGQGWVQTQYF,TRBV7-2
CASSLPRGYQETQYF,TRBV28
CASSLPPYEQYF,TRBV19
CARSLDGGTSTDTQYF,TRBV5-3
CASSLGTGSLTEAFF,TRBV18
CSVVAGGYNEQFF,TRBV29-1
CSVVGQGWAYGYTF,TRBV29-1
CASSLSRVGYEQYF,TRBV28
CAWSQQGLNQPQHF,TRBV30
CASSLRQGSEQYF,TRBV18
CASSPGLRGFGNTIYF,TRBV19
CASSQTSDADTQYF,TRBV5-1
CASSLSGGRINQPQHF,TRBV4-1
CASSGSLLAGVDEQYF,TRBV10-1